This entry is about one T cell receptor beta chain. The sample originates from a study of blood T cell repertoires in COVID-19. In the study overall: The United States, Italy and Spain were the sources of the acute and convalescent COVID-19 samples. T cells, B-cell-depleted T cells, or PBMCs supplied cDNA or gDNA.

The CDR3 consists of 14 residues. Germline CDR1 WSHSY, CDR2 SAAADI. V was clipped by 3 bases and J by 6 bases; unmatched bases: 7. How the authors handled the data: Cell counts per sample came from amplifying reference gene primers. Measured with immunoSEQ multiplex PCR; TCRdb has only the in-frame clones, and not every one. Clone size and V and J calls were adopted from that table, with D and trimming inferred from the DNA. The table lists 90,000 to 120,000 clones, about nine tenths of them singletons. The receptor comes from a man over 45 with active or convalescent COVID-19. The sequenced sample was peripheral blood. The chain couples TRBV10-2 to TRBJ1-1, with 7 bases matching TRBD1. The CDR3 protein is CASSEQGFISEAFF. As DNA, the CDR3 is TGCGCCAGCAGTGAACAGGGGTTCATCTCTGAAGCTTTCTTT.